Listed here are 32 T cell receptor beta chains from one sample, sequenced in a study of identical twins. From the 5' RACE reads, TCRdb called clonotypes with MiXCR, one entry per CDR3 protein. This table has 400,000 to 550,000 distinct CDR3 sequences, roughly 26% appearing once. These data also featured in a second study, about T cells expressing NK-cell markers.

Sequencing used CD4+ T cells sorted from blood. The receptor set was obtained from a woman aged 18-29 years in good health.

The V and J genes are TRBV6-1 and TRBJ1-1; D remains ambiguous. Germline V gene lookup returns CDR1 MNHNS and CDR2 SASEGT. The CDR3 runs 13 residues. The V end lost 6 bases, the J end lost 1 base, and 9 bases lay between the germline ends. The CDR3 here is CASRQNQNTEAFF. The CDR3 bases are TGTGCCAGCAGGCAAAACCAGAACACTGAAGCTTTCTTT.

The genes are TRBV7-2 and TRBJ2-3; 10 bases line up with TRBD1. Germline CDR1 is SGHTA and CDR2 is FQGNSA. The trim removed 6 bases at V and 7 bases at J, leaving 7 bases unmatched. The CDR3 loop spans 14 amino acids. CDR3 amino acids: CASRTDRGYNTQYF. The CDR3 DNA is TGTGCCAGCAGGACGGACAGGGGGTATAATACGCAGTATTTT.

This chain connects TRBV9 to TRBJ2-5, with 8 bases aligning to TRBD2. Germline-derived CDR1 and CDR2 are SGDLS and YYNGEE. After removal of 2 bases from V and 5 bases from J, the junction contained 5 bases not matched to a gene. CDR3 length: 14 amino acids. The CDR3 is CASSVGGALETQYF. CDR3 DNA: TGTGCCAGCAGCGTCGGGGGGGCCCTTGAGACCCAGTACTTC.

This sequence joins TRBV24-1 and TRBJ2-1; TRBD1 matches 8 bases. The germline CDR1 and CDR2 sequences are KGHDR and SFDVKD. With V trimmed by 2 bases and J by 4 bases, 12 bases remained unmatched. The CDR3 has 18 amino acids. In DNA, the CDR3 is TGTGCCACCAGTGATTCCAAAGACGGGACAGGATATTACAATGAGCAGTTCTTC. This sequence encodes CATSDSKDGTGYYNEQFF.

In DNA form, the CDR3 reads TGCGCCAGCAAACGGCAGGGGAACACTGAAGCTTTCTTT. It specifies CASKRQGNTEAFF. This rearrangement joins TRBV5-1 to TRBJ1-1; D is perhaps TRBD1 (5 bases). CDR1 is SGHRS, CDR2 YFSETQ, per germline. The CDR3 totals 13 residues. V dropped 6 bases and J dropped 1 base, with 10 bases sitting between them. The full variable domain, completed using reference TRBV5-1 and TRBJ1-1, is KAGVTQTPRYLIKTRGQQVTLSCSPISGHRSVSWYQQTPGQGLQFLFEYFSETQRNKGNFPGRFSGRQFSNSRSEMNVSTLELGDSALYLCASKRQGNTEAFFGQGTRLTVV.

There are a few counts of this clonotype. The chain links TRBV9 to TRBJ1-2; D is unresolved. This CDR3 comprises 14 residues. Trimming removed 3 bases from V and 3 bases from J, with 12 bases in between. Germline-derived CDR1 and CDR2 are SGDLS and YYNGEE. The CDR3 here is CASSEVPADYGYTF. As DNA, the CDR3 is TGTGCCAGCAGCGAGGTCCCCGCGGACTATGGCTACACCTTC.

The rearrangement uses TRBV20-1 and TRBJ1-1; D gene uncertain. This CDR3 is 12 amino acids long. V was pared by 3 bases and J by 8 bases, with 13 bases between. Germline assignment: CDR1 DFQATT and CDR2 SNEGSKA (reference sequence). CDR3: CSASGDYTEAFF. The CDR3 DNA reads TGCAGTGCTAGTGGAGATTATACCGAAGCTTTCTTT.

V is TRBV12-3 or TRBV12-4 and J is TRBJ1-6; no clear D gene. This CDR3 region has 14 residues. Trimming took 3 bases from V and 7 from J, leaving 10 bases between them. CDR3 amino acids: CASSLRVLNSPLHF. The CDR3 coding sequence is TGTGCCAGCAGTTTGAGGGTCTTAAATTCACCCCTCCACTTT.

This chain links TRBV2 with TRBJ2-7; weak D call: TRBD1 (6 bases). V lost 7 bases and J 6 bases, leaving 16 bases between the germline ends. Per germline, CDR1 SNHLY and CDR2 FYNNEI. The CDR3 totals 13 residues. The CDR3 DNA sequence: TGTGCCAGCATGACACAGGGAAAAGGCGAGCAGTACTTC. Its protein is CASMTQGKGEQYF.

The chain uses TRBV5-1 and TRBJ1-1; no clear D. This CDR3 is built from 14 residues. CDR1 and CDR2 (germline): SGHRS, YFSETQ. With 1 base removed from V and 1 base from J, the gap between germline ends came to 8 bases. CDR3: CASSLYARNTEAFF. Written as DNA, the CDR3 is TGCGCCAGCAGCTTGTACGCTAGGAACACTGAAGCTTTCTTT.

This clonotype was observed at least ten times. The chain joins TRBV15 to TRBJ1-1, with TRBD1 matching 8 bases. This CDR3 is built from 16 residues. Germline V CDR1 and CDR2: LNHNV, YYDKDF (reference sequence). Trimming cost V 0 bases and J 1 base; bases outside gene matches: 4. Here the CDR3 reads CATSRDWTGKNTEAFF. In nucleotides, the CDR3 is TGTGCCACCAGCAGAGATTGGACAGGGAAGAACACTGAAGCTTTCTTT.

This clonotype was counted only a few times. V and J are TRBV5-1 and TRBJ1-4; 7 nucleotides match TRBD1. Trimming cost V 4 bases and J 3 bases; bases outside gene matches: 6. From germline, CDR1 is SGHRS and CDR2 YFSETQ. The CDR3 runs to 15 residues. The CDR3 sequence is CASSPGTAPNEKLFF. CDR3 nucleotide sequence: TGCGCCAGCAGCCCCGGGACAGCTCCTAATGAAAAACTGTTTTTT.

The chain joins TRBV10-3 to TRBJ2-7, with D unresolved. The ends were cut back, 10 bases at V and 3 bases at J, with 13 bases in the middle. The germline V gene encodes CDR1 ENHRY and CDR2 SYGVKD. This CDR3 is built from 12 residues. The CDR3 bases are TGTGCCACCACTGGCCCTGGCTACGAGCAGTACTTC. Amino acid sequence: CATTGPGYEQYF.

There are a few counts of this clonotype. The chain links TRBV10-3 to TRBJ2-1, with TRBD2 matching over 14 bases. The germline V gene encodes CDR1 ENHRY and CDR2 SYGVKD. Trimming at V came to 4 bases and at J to 6 bases, leaving 2 bases not matched to a gene. The CDR3 sequence is 15 residues long. CDR3 nucleotide sequence: TGTGCCATCAGTGTGGGGACTAGCGGGGGCAATGAGCAGTTCTTC. Protein: CAISVGTSGGNEQFF.

This clonotype was counted between two and nine times. The rearrangement links TRBV20-1 to TRBJ2-4; 7 bases line up with TRBD1. The germline CDR1 and CDR2 sequences are DFQATT and SNEGSKA (reference sequence). V lost 8 bases to trimming and J lost 8 bases; unmatched junction nucleotides: 15. The CDR3 sequence is 14 residues long. Here the CDR3 reads CSCISTGRGDIQYF. In DNA, the CDR3 is TGCAGTTGTATATCGACAGGGAGAGGGGACATTCAGTACTTC.

The sample holds a few counts of this clonotype. CDR3 amino acids: CAISTLAGRGETQYF. The CDR3 nucleotides read TGTGCCATCAGTACCTTGGCGGGGCGGGGAGAGACCCAGTACTTC. This rearrangement joins TRBV10-3 to TRBJ2-5, with TRBD2 as a possible D gene (6 bases). CDR1 is ENHRY, CDR2 SYGVKD, per germline. The germline V and J ends were trimmed by 5 bases and 4 bases, with 17 bases remaining between them. The CDR3 consists of 15 residues.

The chain has TRBV6-6 and TRBJ2-5; the D is unclear. The CDR3 runs 13 residues. The V end lost 6 bases, the J end lost 2 bases, and 10 bases lay between the germline ends. CDR1 and CDR2 from the germline V gene are MNHNY and SVGAGI (reference sequence). For the CDR3, the DNA is TGTGCCAGCAGCGAACATAGACAAGAGACCCAGTACTTC. Translation: CASSEHRQETQYF.

V and J are TRBV7-8 and TRBJ2-4; D ambiguous. The length of the CDR3 is 14 residues. CDR1 is SGHVS and CDR2 is FQNEAQ in the germline V gene. V gave up 2 bases and J gave up 8 bases, with 13 bases separating them. The CDR3 here is CASSLRRSRDIQYF. CDR3 nucleotides: TGTGCCAGCAGCTTACGGCGGTCCCGGGACATTCAGTACTTC. Full variable domain (remainder filled in from reference TRBV7-8 and TRBJ2-4): GAGVSQSPRYKVAKRGQDVALRCDPISGHVSLFWYQQALGQGPEFLTYFQNEAQLDKSGLPSDRFFAERPEGSVSTLKIQRTQQEDSAVYLCASSLRRSRDIQYFGAGTRLSVL.

This clonotype has only a few counts. The chain uses TRBV20-1 and TRBJ2-1; 10 bases match TRBD2. Germline V gives CDR1 DFQATT, CDR2 SNEGSKA (reference sequence). The CDR3 has 19 residues. After removal of 0 bases from V and 0 bases from J, the junction contained 11 bases not matched to a gene. This CDR3 reads CSARDPSGGYLLSYNEQFF. The CDR3 DNA reads TGCAGTGCTAGAGATCCTAGCGGGGGCTACTTACTCTCCTACAATGAGCAGTTCTTC.

The rearrangement joins TRBV5-1 to TRBJ2-7; D is unresolved. This CDR3 region has 16 residues. The germline V gene encodes CDR1 SGHRS and CDR2 YFSETQ. V lost 0 bases and J lost 5, with 18 bases in between. Here the CDR3 reads CASSLEGPIGFHEQYF. The CDR3 bases are TGCGCCAGCAGCTTGGAGGGCCCTATAGGTTTCCACGAGCAGTACTTC.

On this clonotype itself: This may be a read error, as it is one base from a much larger clone. V is TRBV12-3 or TRBV12-4 and J is TRBJ1-1; TRBD1 is a possible D gene (6 bases). V lost 6 bases to trimming and J lost 1 base, with 9 bases between them. CDR3 length equals 13 residues. DNA for the CDR3: TGTGCCAGCAGATGGACAGAGAACACTGAAGCTTTCTTT. Encoded protein: CASRWTENTEAFF.

The chain links TRBV30 to TRBJ1-2; D not certain. This CDR3 comprises 13 residues. Per the germline V gene, CDR1 is GTSNPN and CDR2 is SVGIG (reference sequence). V was clipped by 4 bases and J by 2 bases, with 11 bases between them. The CDR3 sequence: CAWTQLRNYGYTF. CDR3 bases: TGTGCCTGGACCCAACTGAGGAACTATGGCTACACCTTC.

The chain employs TRBV15 and TRBJ1-3, with D hard to call. Trimming shortened V by 1 base and J by 4 bases, and 5 bases separated the two germline ends. Germline loops: CDR1 LNHNV, CDR2 YYDKDF (reference sequence). This CDR3 is built from 13 residues. The CDR3 DNA follows: TGTGCCACCAGCAGAGGGGCGGGAAACACCATATATTTT. Translation gives CATSRGAGNTIYF.

This chain uses TRBV7-3 with TRBJ2-3, with 8 bases aligning to TRBD1. The CDR3 sequence is 14 residues long. V shed 4 bases, J shed 8 bases, and the junction held 8 bases outside the gene matches. The germline gives CDR1 SGHTA, CDR2 FQGTGA. CDR3 in amino acids: CASSSGQVESTQYF. DNA of the CDR3: TGTGCCAGCAGCTCGGGACAGGTTGAGTCTACGCAGTATTTT.

In this sample, this clonotype turned up a few times. J is TRBJ1-6 and V is TRBV27, with D tentatively TRBD1 (6 bases). CDR3 length: 16 residues. Germline V CDR1 and CDR2: MNHEY, SMNVEV (reference sequence). The V gene lost 5 bases and the J gene lost 4 bases, with 15 bases spanning the gap. The CDR3: CASSQGTRSYNSPLHF. CDR3 DNA sequence: TGTGCCAGCAGTCAAGGGACACGCTCTTATAATTCACCCCTCCACTTT.

This clonotype has just a few counts. V usage is TRBV20-1 and J usage is TRBJ1-2; D not resolved. Trimming took 2 bases from V and 2 from J, leaving 12 bases between them. The CDR3 loop spans 14 amino acids. Germline V lookup: CDR1 DFQATT, CDR2 SNEGSKA (reference sequence). The CDR3 DNA is TGCAGTGCTAGAATCATGGGAGGAAACTATGGCTACACCTTC. This encodes CSARIMGGNYGYTF.

The chain carries TRBV5-1 and TRBJ1-3; D possibly corresponds to TRBD1 (5 bases). Trimming left V 4 bases short and J 0 bases short, with 11 bases between. The CDR3 sequence is 15 residues long. Germline lookup yields CDR1 SGHRS and CDR2 YFSETQ. The DNA of the CDR3 is TGCGCCAGCAGCCTTGGGGGGAGCTCTGGAAACACCATATATTTT. Translating gives CASSLGGSSGNTIYF. Supplemented by reference TRBV5-1 and TRBJ1-3, the full variable domain reads KAGVTQTPRYLIKTRGQQVTLSCSPISGHRSVSWYQQTPGQGLQFLFEYFSETQRNKGNFPGRFSGRQFSNSRSEMNVSTLELGDSALYLCASSLGGSSGNTIYFGEGSWLTVV.

The chain joins TRBV12-3 or TRBV12-4 to TRBJ2-5; TRBD2 might be the D (5 bases). The V end lost 3 bases, the J end lost 2 bases, and 13 bases lay between the germline ends. The CDR3 loop spans 15 amino acids. The CDR3 sequence is CASSFDLAAQETQYF. The DNA of the CDR3 is TGTGCCAGCAGTTTCGATCTAGCAGCTCAAGAGACCCAGTACTTC.

For this clonotype: A read error may account for a junction end that differs from germline. This chain links TRBV12-3 or TRBV12-4 with TRBJ2-3; D is unresolved. CDR3 length: 13 residues. The CDR3 DNA follows: TGTGCCAGCAGCCCTCCCAGCACAGATACGCGGTATTTT. Protein: CASSPPSTDTRYF.

This clonotype was detected only a few times. The chain couples TRBV10-3 to TRBJ2-3; D might be TRBD2 (5 bases). The CDR3 is 14 amino acids. Deletions cut 5 bases from V and 8 bases from J, with 17 bases between. Germline V gene data show CDR1 as ENHRY and CDR2 as SYGVKD. The DNA for the CDR3 is TGTGCCATCAGTATGGAAACTAGGGTTGGTACGCAGTATTTT. Translated: CAISMETRVGTQYF.

The chain employs TRBV7-8 and TRBJ2-7; 12 bases fit TRBD1. Per the germline V gene, CDR1 is SGHVS and CDR2 is FQNEAQ. The CDR3 runs 15 residues. With 4 bases clipped from V and 5 bases from J, the junction kept 6 bases outside the gene matches. The CDR3 DNA is TGTGCCAGCAGCTCCCCCGGGACAGGGGGCCACGAGCAGTACTTC. Its translation: CASSSPGTGGHEQYF.

CDR3 sequence: CASSTTSGSADTQYF. As DNA, the CDR3 is TGCGCCAGCAGTACGACTAGCGGGTCTGCAGATACGCAGTATTTT. The chain joins TRBV5-1 to TRBJ2-3, with 10 bases identical to TRBD2. With V trimmed by 5 bases and J by 4 bases, 7 bases remained unmatched. The CDR3 spans 15 residues. Germline-derived CDR1 and CDR2 are SGHRS and YFSETQ.